These 25 T cell receptor beta chains were sequenced from one sample in a study of OX40 agonist ivuxolimab in advanced cancers. Profiling relied on immunoSEQ multiplex PCR, and the TCRdb table lists in-frame clones only, not all of them. The sample consists of 50,000 to 70,000 clones, 80% to 90% of them appearing once. The specimen was CD4+ or CD8+ T cells sorted from blood, collected in a trial of the OX40 agonist ivuxolimab. These receptors came from an adult with an advanced solid tumor such as melanoma, head and neck, liver or kidney cancer.

V usage is TRBV7-7 and J usage is TRBJ2-5; TRBD1 aligns across 10 bases. V shed 3 bases, J shed 3 bases, and the junction held 1 base outside the gene matches. CDR1 and CDR2 (germline): SSHAT, FNYEAQ (reference sequence). The CDR3 spans 14 residues. This CDR3 is CASSFGTGEETQYF. The CDR3, as DNA: TGTGCCAGCAGCTTCGGGACAGGGGAAGAGACCCAGTACTTC. The whole variable domain, filled in from reference TRBV7-7 and TRBJ2-5, reads GAGVSQSPRYKVTKRGQDVTLRCDPISSHATLYWYQQALGQGPEFLTYFNYEAQPDKSGLPSDRFSAERPEGSISTLTIQRTEQRDSAMYRCASSFGTGEETQYFGPGTRLLVL.

Remarks on this clone: At the DNA level, this CDR3 is encoded by other sequences in the same sample as well. The CDR3 DNA follows: TGTGCCAGCAGACGACAGGGGGGCACTGAAGCTTTCTTT. This sequence encodes CASRRQGGTEAFF. J is TRBJ1-1 and V is TRBV5-4, with 9 bases fitting TRBD1. Germline-derived CDR1 and CDR2 are SGHNT and YYREEE (reference sequence). This CDR3 contains 13 residues. V was pared by 5 bases and J by 4 bases, with 3 bases of the junction left unmatched.

V and J are TRBV13 and TRBJ2-7; D not resolved. The V gene's germline CDR1 is PRHDT and CDR2 FYEKMQ (reference sequence). The CDR3 length is 10 residues. Deletions cut 6 bases from V and 5 bases from J, with 5 bases between. The CDR3 nucleotides read TGTGCCAGCAGTCAGGACGAGCAGTACTTC. Protein: CASSQDEQYF.

This sequence joins TRBV27 and TRBJ2-1, with D perhaps matching TRBD1 (6 bases). The CDR3 consists of 14 residues. The V gene lost 2 bases and the J gene lost 5 bases, with 10 bases spanning the gap. From germline, CDR1 is MNHEY and CDR2 SMNVEV (reference sequence). CDR3: CASSLLGADNEQFF. In DNA, the CDR3 is TGTGCCAGCAGTTTACTGGGGGCAGACAATGAGCAGTTCTTC.

V is TRBV7-3 and J is TRBJ1-1; a possible D gene is TRBD1 (5 bases). This CDR3 region has 15 residues. Germline values: CDR1 SGHTA, CDR2 FQGTGA. V was trimmed by 2 bases and J by 3 bases, leaving 13 bases between them. This CDR3 reads CASSLYSTGDTEAFF. The CDR3 nucleotides read TGTGCCAGCAGCTTATATAGTACGGGGGACACTGAAGCTTTCTTT.

The chain joins TRBV27 to TRBJ1-2; 9 nucleotides line up with TRBD1. V lost 3 bases and J lost 1; bases outside the gene matches: 0. CDR3 length equals 14 residues. The V gene's germline CDR1 is MNHEY and CDR2 SMNVEV (reference sequence). The CDR3 DNA reads TGTGCCAGCAGTTTGGGACAGGGTAACTATGGCTACACCTTC. Translating it yields CASSLGQGNYGYTF.

Concerning this clone itself: Other DNA sequences in the same sample also yield this CDR3. This rearrangement joins TRBV27 to TRBJ2-7; tentatively, D is TRBD2 (5 bases). Germline CDR1 and CDR2: MNHEY and SMNVEV (reference sequence). V shed 9 bases and J shed 3 bases, with 6 bases lying between them. The CDR3 sequence is 10 residues long. The CDR3 nucleotides are TGTGCCAGTCGGGGCTACGAGCAGTACTTC. This translates into CASRGYEQYF.

The CDR3 DNA follows: TGTGCCAGCAGTGCGGGCGTGGGCTACACCTTC. Translating it yields CASSAGVGYTF. The chain couples TRBV6-1 to TRBJ1-2; D uncertain. CDR1 and CDR2 (germline): MNHNS, SASEGT. This CDR3 spans 11 amino acids. The ends were cut back, 4 bases at V and 8 bases at J, with 8 bases in the middle.

The CDR3 DNA follows: TGCGCCAGCAGCTTGGCGGGGGGGTTGGATACGCAGTATTTT. Translation: CASSLAGGLDTQYF. This sequence joins TRBV5-1 and TRBJ2-3, with TRBD2 matching 8 bases. The V segment lost 0 bases and the J segment 6 bases; nucleotides outside the gene matches: 3. CDR1 and CDR2 (germline): SGHRS, YFSETQ. The CDR3 totals 14 residues.

The V gene is TRBV13, the J gene TRBJ2-1; 14 bases match TRBD2. V lost 5 bases, J lost 10 bases, and 7 bases stayed unmatched. Germline loops: CDR1 PRHDT, CDR2 FYEKMQ (reference sequence). The CDR3 totals 15 residues. The CDR3 region is CASSTRLAGGREQFF. In DNA form, the CDR3 reads TGTGCCAGCAGCACCCGACTAGCGGGGGGGCGAGAGCAGTTCTTC.

The chain links TRBV27 to TRBJ2-1; 14 bases line up with TRBD2. Germline V lookup: CDR1 MNHEY, CDR2 SMNVEV (reference sequence). V was clipped by 4 bases and J by 6 bases; unmatched bases: 11. The CDR3 totals 18 residues. The CDR3 coding sequence is TGTGCCAGCAGTTCCCCCTTGGGACTAGCGGGAGTGGGCAATGAGCAGTTCTTC. Encoded protein: CASSSPLGLAGVGNEQFF.

This clone came up once. The V call is TRBV2, the J call TRBJ2-3; a weak D match, TRBD2 (6 bases). From germline, CDR1 is SNHLY and CDR2 FYNNEI. V was shortened by 3 bases and J by 2 bases, with 15 bases between the two germline ends. This CDR3 is built from 16 residues. The CDR3 reads CASSDYSGLFTDTQYF. Here the CDR3 DNA reads TGTGCCAGCAGTGATTATAGCGGTCTATTCACAGATACGCAGTATTTT.

This rearrangement joins TRBV7-9 to TRBJ1-6; no definite D call. Germline V CDR1 and CDR2: SEHNR, FQNEAQ (reference sequence). V lost 5 bases to trimming and J lost 14 bases, with 13 bases between them. The CDR3 runs to 12 residues. This CDR3 reads CASSPNLISLHF. The CDR3 region has the DNA TGTGCCAGCAGCCCAAACCTGATTTCCCTCCACTTT.

V gene TRBV6-1 combines with J gene TRBJ2-4, with D unclear. With 3 bases removed from V and 5 bases from J, the gap between germline ends came to 14 bases. The CDR3 has 15 residues. Germline V gene lookup returns CDR1 MNHNS and CDR2 SASEGT. The CDR3, as DNA: TGTGCCAGCAGTGATTGGGGTTCAATGGAAAACATTCAGTACTTC. It specifies CASSDWGSMENIQYF.

The J gene is TRBJ1-5, the V gene TRBV28, with TRBD1 matching 9 bases. Looked up from germline, CDR1 is MDHEN and CDR2 is SYDVKM. V lost 3 bases and J lost 7; bases outside the gene matches: 4. This CDR3 region has 14 residues. The CDR3 DNA sequence: TGTGCCAGCAGTTTTACAGGGGGCCGGCAGCCCCAGCATTTT. The encoded protein is CASSFTGGRQPQHF.

The chain employs TRBV25-1 and TRBJ2-3, with D possibly matching TRBD2 (5 bases). The CDR3 length is 13 residues. V lost 6 bases and J lost 3, with 10 bases in between. The germline V gene has CDR1 MGHDK and CDR2 SYGVNS. CDR3: CASSPRGTDTQYF. CDR3 nucleotide sequence: TGTGCCAGCAGCCCCCGCGGGACAGATACGCAGTATTTT.

The genes are TRBV19 and TRBJ2-1; D perhaps matches TRBD1 (6 bases). The CDR3 consists of 14 residues. Between the trimmed V and J ends, which lost 5 bases and 3 bases, there was a span of 11 bases. Germline CDR1 and CDR2: LNHDA and SQIVND (reference sequence). CDR3 coding DNA: TGTGCCAGTAGTGCAGGGGTTCTCTACAATGAGCAGTTCTTC. Its protein product is CASSAGVLYNEQFF. The whole variable domain, remainder taken from reference TRBV19 and TRBJ2-1, is DGGITQSPKYLFRKEGQNVTLSCEQNLNHDAMYWYRQDPGQGLRLIYYSQIVNDFQKGDIAEGYSVSREKKESFPLTVTSAQKNPTAFYLCASSAGVLYNEQFFGPGTRLTVL.

The chain recombines TRBV27 with TRBJ2-5; a weak D match, TRBD2 (7 bases). V was clipped by 6 bases and J by 5 bases, with 13 bases between them. This CDR3 has 13 amino acids. Germline CDR1 is MNHEY and CDR2 is SMNVEV (reference sequence). The CDR3 protein is CASRGGDQETQYF. CDR3 nucleotides: TGTGCCAGCAGAGGGGGGGATCAGGAGACCCAGTACTTC.

In regard to this clone: The sample has other DNA sequences that encode this CDR3 too. V is TRBV27 and J is TRBJ2-7; D tentatively reads TRBD1 or TRBD2 (5 bases each). This CDR3 spans 13 amino acids. The germline gives CDR1 MNHEY, CDR2 SMNVEV (reference sequence). V was pared by 2 bases and J by 2 bases, with 7 bases between. The CDR3 protein is CASSLQGPYEQYF. The CDR3 nucleotides read TGTGCCAGCAGTTTACAGGGACCCTACGAGCAGTACTTC.

The chain couples TRBV5-1 to TRBJ2-7; 8 nucleotides agree with TRBD2. This CDR3 region has 15 residues. After removal of 6 bases from V and 6 bases from J, the junction contained 14 bases not matched to a gene. Germline V gives CDR1 SGHRS, CDR2 YFSETQ. The DNA of the CDR3 is TGCGCCAGCAACCACCCCCAAGCGGGAGTCCTCGAGCAGTACTTC. Translating gives CASNHPQAGVLEQYF.

The rearrangement uses TRBV7-9 and TRBJ2-7; D uncertain. The germline gives CDR1 SEHNR, CDR2 FQNEAQ (reference sequence). V was shortened by 5 bases and J by 3 bases, with 11 bases between the two germline ends. The CDR3 is 13 amino acids. This CDR3 is CASSPGVGYEQYF. The CDR3 coding sequence is TGTGCCAGCAGCCCAGGAGTCGGCTACGAGCAGTACTTC.

The chain uses TRBV7-9 and TRBJ1-2; a possible D gene is TRBD1 (6 bases). The CDR3 sequence is 16 residues long. Germline CDR1 and CDR2: SEHNR and FQNEAQ (reference sequence). Trimming removed 7 bases at V and 0 bases at J, with 18 bases between. The CDR3 DNA reads as TGTGCCAGCAACTCAGGGGCTACCCCAGCTAACTATGGCTACACCTTC. It codes for CASNSGATPANYGYTF.

The chain has TRBV9 and TRBJ2-1; the D is unclear. The CDR3 has 14 residues. The germline CDR1 and CDR2 sequences are SGDLS and YYNGEE. The V gene lost 0 bases and the J gene lost 6 bases, with 10 bases spanning the gap. The CDR3 coding sequence is TGTGCCAGCAGCGTAGCTGGCGGAACCAATGAGCAGTTCTTC. Translating it yields CASSVAGGTNEQFF.

The V gene is TRBV29-1, the J gene TRBJ1-2, with D unclear. V was clipped by 0 bases and J by 6 bases, with 8 bases between them. The CDR3 runs to 12 residues. Germline V gives CDR1 SQVTM, CDR2 ANQGSEA. CDR3 residues: CSVEEADDGYTF. The CDR3 coding sequence is TGCAGCGTTGAAGAGGCTGATGATGGCTACACCTTC.

This chain uses TRBV7-9 with TRBJ1-4; D unclear. Trimming stripped 2 bases from V and 13 bases from J, with 11 bases between. This CDR3 contains 12 residues. CDR1 and CDR2 (germline): SEHNR, FQNEAQ (reference sequence). The CDR3 is CASSLWPGGLFF. CDR3 in DNA: TGTGCCAGCAGCTTATGGCCAGGAGGACTGTTTTTT.